The clone carrying this T cell receptor (beta chain) was observed once. Profiling relied on immunoSEQ multiplex PCR, and the TCRdb table lists in-frame clones only, not all of them. Of nearly 110,000 clones in the sample, approximately 81% were seen once. The source of the sample is a study of blood T cell repertoires in COVID-19. The wider study: Acute and convalescent COVID-19 specimens originated in the United States, Italy and Spain.

V was trimmed by 7 bases and J by 2 bases, leaving 15 bases between them. Germline V gives CDR1 MDHEN, CDR2 SYDVKM. The CDR3 has 14 residues. This chain links TRBV28 with TRBJ2-7; tentative D call: TRBD1 (6 bases). This TCR was recovered from a human donor in a cohort sampled during active COVID-19. Sequencing was carried out using peripheral blood. The DNA for the CDR3 is TGTGCCAGCACCCCAGGACAGTACACCTACGAGCAGTACTTC. It yields the protein CASTPGQYTYEQYF.